This entry lists 11 T cell receptor beta chains sequenced from one sample in a study of identical twins. One entry per CDR3 protein, called by TCRdb with MiXCR from the 5' RACE reads. The sample contains about 530,000 distinct CDR3 sequences, approximately 20% of which appear only once. This same sample was also taken into another study, of yellow fever vaccine responses in identical twins.

Material: CD4+ T cells sorted from blood. The receptors stem from a woman between 18 and 30 years old in good health.

The rearrangement uses TRBV12-3 or TRBV12-4 and TRBJ2-2; no clear D. V gave up 5 bases and J gave up 2 bases, with 6 bases separating them. This CDR3 spans 13 amino acids. The DNA for the CDR3 is TGTGCCAGCAGTGTTAAAAACACCGGGGAGCTGTTTTTT. Translation gives CASSVKNTGELFF.

This clonotype has just a few counts. The V gene is TRBV6-5, the J gene TRBJ1-4; D call uncertain. Deletions cut 0 bases from V and 0 bases from J, with 5 bases between. The germline gives CDR1 MNHEY, CDR2 SVGAGI. The CDR3 loop spans 15 amino acids. CDR3 sequence: CASSYSIATNEKLFF. The CDR3 nucleotides read TGTGCCAGCAGTTACTCGATTGCAACTAATGAAAAACTGTTTTTT.

The chain carries TRBV7-9 and TRBJ2-3, with TRBD1 as a possible D gene (6 bases). The CDR3 sequence is 15 residues long. V gave up 3 bases and J gave up 10 bases, with 20 bases separating them. The V gene's germline CDR1 is SEHNR and CDR2 FQNEAQ (reference sequence). CDR3 nucleotide sequence: TGTGCCAGCAGCTTTTGGGACACCACATCCCAATCGCAGTATTTT. Translating gives CASSFWDTTSQSQYF. Together with reference TRBV7-9 and TRBJ2-3, the CDR3 gives the full variable domain: DTGVSQNPRHKITKRGQNVTFRCDPISEHNRLYWYRQTLGQGPEFLTYFQNEAQLEKSRLLSDRFSAERPKGSFSTLEIQRTEQGDSAMYLCASSFWDTTSQSQYFGPGTRLTVL.

This clonotype was seen more than once but under ten times. V usage is TRBV7-8 and J usage is TRBJ2-3; maybe TRBD2 (5 bases). The germline gives CDR1 SGHVS, CDR2 FQNEAQ. This CDR3 has 15 residues. Deletions cut 1 base from V and 4 bases from J, with 12 bases between. This CDR3 is CASSLEGRTPDTQYF. DNA of the CDR3: TGTGCCAGCAGCTTAGAGGGCAGGACTCCAGATACGCAGTATTTT.

This clonotype was detected only a few times. This rearrangement joins TRBV27 to TRBJ2-7; 7 bases align to TRBD2. Germline CDR1 MNHEY, CDR2 SMNVEV (reference sequence). After removal of 7 bases from V and 4 bases from J, the junction contained 16 bases not matched to a gene. CDR3 length equals 16 residues. The CDR3 sequence: CASNRREDTQKYEQYV. The CDR3 DNA is TGTGCCAGCAATAGACGGGAGGACACTCAAAAATACGAGCAGTACGTC.

This clonotype has just a few counts. The gene calls are TRBV7-2 and TRBJ2-4, with a weak D call TRBD1 (7 bases). The CDR3 length is 15 residues. Germline CDR1 and CDR2: SGHTA and FQGNSA. With 3 bases removed from V and 8 bases from J, the gap between germline ends came to 17 bases. The CDR3 here is CASSFSGARGDIQYF. CDR3 in DNA: TGTGCCAGCAGCTTTTCGGGGGCCAGGGGGGACATTCAGTACTTC.

This clonotype was seen only a few times. The chain uses TRBV6-2 or TRBV6-3 and TRBJ2-1, with a tentative D call TRBD2 (6 bases). The CDR3 is 16 residues long. The ends were cut back, 2 bases at V and 4 bases at J, with 15 bases in the middle. From germline, CDR1 is MNHEY and CDR2 SVGEGT. CDR3 in amino acids: CASSYLGSGEYNEQFF. CDR3 sequence (DNA): TGTGCCAGCAGTTACCTGGGTAGCGGAGAATACAATGAGCAGTTCTTC.

In its sample, this clonotype was seen a few times. The chain employs TRBV12-3 or TRBV12-4 and TRBJ2-4; D perhaps matches TRBD1 (6 bases). This CDR3 is 12 amino acids long. The V end was cut by 3 bases, the J end by 7 bases, with 7 bases between. This CDR3 is CASSLRGNIQYF. In DNA form, the CDR3 reads TGTGCCAGCAGTTTGAGGGGGAACATTCAGTACTTC.

The V gene is TRBV15, the J gene TRBJ2-1; 9 positions agree with TRBD2. Germline trimming cut 4 bases from V and 7 bases from J; bases unmatched to any gene: 11. CDR3 length: 16 residues. Looked up from germline, CDR1 is LNHNV and CDR2 is YYDKDF (reference sequence). The CDR3 nucleotides are TGTGCCACCAGCATGCTGAGGAGTAGCGGGAGAAATGAGCAGTTCTTC. Its protein product is CATSMLRSSGRNEQFF.

The chain carries TRBV3-1 and TRBJ1-4; D is ambiguous. Germline-derived CDR1 and CDR2 are LGHDT and YNNKEL (reference sequence). With 4 bases removed from V and 8 bases from J, the gap between germline ends came to 17 bases. The CDR3 is 15 residues long. Here the CDR3 reads CASSLAKGGGEKLFF. In DNA form, the CDR3 reads TGTGCCAGCAGCCTAGCCAAGGGAGGCGGAGAAAAACTGTTTTTT.

The V call is TRBV20-1, the J call TRBJ2-7; 11 positions match TRBD2. CDR1 and CDR2 from the germline V gene are DFQATT and SNEGSKA (reference sequence). This CDR3 comprises 15 residues. The ends lost 5 bases at V and 1 base at J; junction bases unmatched: 7. CDR3 DNA sequence: TGCAGTGCTGGATCTCTAGCGGGAGGTTCCTACGAGCAGTACTTC. Its protein product is CSAGSLAGGSYEQYF.